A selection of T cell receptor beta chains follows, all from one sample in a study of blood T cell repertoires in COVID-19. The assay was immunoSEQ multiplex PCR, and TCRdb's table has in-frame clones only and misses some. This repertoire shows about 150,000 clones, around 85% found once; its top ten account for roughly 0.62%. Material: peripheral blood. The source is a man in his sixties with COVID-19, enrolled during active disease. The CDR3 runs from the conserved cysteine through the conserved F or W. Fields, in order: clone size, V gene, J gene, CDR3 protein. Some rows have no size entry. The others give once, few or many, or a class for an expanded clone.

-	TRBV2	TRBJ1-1	CASSVNTEAFF
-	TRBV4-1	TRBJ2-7	CASSQDVTSGGVYEQYF
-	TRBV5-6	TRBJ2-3	CASSFLGQTSTDTQYF
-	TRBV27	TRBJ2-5	CASSLGRYQETQYF
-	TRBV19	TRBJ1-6	CASSISPGQGAMDSPLHF
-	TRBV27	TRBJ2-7	CASSATSGNSYEQYF
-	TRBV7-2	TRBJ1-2	CASSQNPLDRLYGYTF
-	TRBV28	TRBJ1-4	CASRRGTTNEKLFF
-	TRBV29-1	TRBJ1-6	CSVEEQVNSPLHF
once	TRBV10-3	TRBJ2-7	CAISKSGTGVGEQYF
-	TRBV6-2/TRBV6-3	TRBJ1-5	CASSPWGAGGAMGNQPQHF
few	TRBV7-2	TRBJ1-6	CASNPGRGSSYNSPLHF
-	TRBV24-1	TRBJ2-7	CATSGRTGERYEQYF
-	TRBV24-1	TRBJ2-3	CATSDSVATQYF
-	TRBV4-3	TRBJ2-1	CASSQGGGLSYNEQFF
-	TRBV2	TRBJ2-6	CASSEQGSGANVLTF
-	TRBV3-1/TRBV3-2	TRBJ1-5	CASSQGGQSNQPQHF
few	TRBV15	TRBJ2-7	CATSRDGGRRDEQYF
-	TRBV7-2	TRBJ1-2	CASSKSGQGASGGYTF
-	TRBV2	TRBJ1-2	CASSQLPGTGGNGYTF
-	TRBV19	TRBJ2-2	CASSTGQTNTGELFF
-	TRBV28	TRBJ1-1	CASSIRASSIEAFF
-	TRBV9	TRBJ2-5	CASSVGGQRSIQETQYF
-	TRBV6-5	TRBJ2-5	CASSYSSGGGVKTQYF
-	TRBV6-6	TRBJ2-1	CASSRGRGKYNEQFF
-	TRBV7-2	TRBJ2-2	CASSTQRGTGELFF
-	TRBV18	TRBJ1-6	CASSQPTGGNYNSPLHF
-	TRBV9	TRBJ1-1	CASSLTGVNTEAFF
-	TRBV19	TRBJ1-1	CASIVAGGNTEAFF
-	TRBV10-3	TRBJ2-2	CATSGLHNTGELFF
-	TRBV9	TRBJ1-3	CASSLATLGQANGNTIYF
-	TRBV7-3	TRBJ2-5	CASSLSAGVQETQYF
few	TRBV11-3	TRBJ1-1	CASSLARGQGGDTEAFF
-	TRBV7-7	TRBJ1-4	CASSSGQPGEKLFF
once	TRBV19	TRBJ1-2	CASSSRVALYGYTF
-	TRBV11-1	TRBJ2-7	CASSPRDRAYEQYF
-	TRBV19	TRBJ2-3	CASSIWGVDTDTQYF
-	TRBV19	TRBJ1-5	CATRDRDYSNQPQHF
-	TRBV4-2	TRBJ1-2	CASSQAQTGSNTF
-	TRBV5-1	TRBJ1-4	CASSLFGTGNEKLFF
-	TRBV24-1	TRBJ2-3	CATSDWLSTDTQYF
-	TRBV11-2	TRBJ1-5	CASSFSGNNQPQHF
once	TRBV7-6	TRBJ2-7	CASSPPGTGGYEQYF
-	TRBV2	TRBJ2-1	CASSREGARPKNEQFF
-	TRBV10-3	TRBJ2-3	CAISAGQAHSDTQYF
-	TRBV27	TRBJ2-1	CASSSSGSYNEQFF
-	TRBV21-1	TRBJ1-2	CASSKVAPGNYTF
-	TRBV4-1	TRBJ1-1	CASSQGGQGPTEAFF
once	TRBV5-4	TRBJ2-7	CASSLAGGAQTEQYF
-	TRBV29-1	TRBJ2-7	CSVEPGQGYEQYF
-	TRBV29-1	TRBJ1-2	CSVEDFSEDGYTF
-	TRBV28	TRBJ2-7	CASSSGQAGGFYEQYF
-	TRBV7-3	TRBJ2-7	CASSPDLSSYEQYF